The next 6 T cell receptor beta chains were all read from a single sample in a study of blood T cell repertoires in COVID-19. Clones were read by immunoSEQ multiplex PCR, and TCRdb kept only the in-frame ones, dropping some. Of some 60,000 clones detected, around 87% appear once; the ten largest clones hold under 8.5%. Sequencing was carried out using peripheral blood. The receptors originated from a human donor with active COVID-19. The donor label of this sample is uncertain.

The V and J genes are TRBV5-1 and TRBJ2-5, with 7 bases identical to TRBD1. The CDR3 length is 15 residues. Per germline, CDR1 SGHRS and CDR2 YFSETQ. The ends lost 2 bases at V and 4 bases at J; junction bases unmatched: 8. The CDR3 coding sequence is TGCGCCAGCAGCTTAAGTGGGACAGAGGGAGAGACCCAGTACTTC. Translated, it gives CASSLSGTEGETQYF.

This chain links TRBV27 with TRBJ1-2, with 7 bases matching TRBD1. V was clipped by 0 bases and J by 5 bases; unmatched bases: 9. Germline V gene lookup returns CDR1 MNHEY and CDR2 SMNVEV (reference sequence). This CDR3 contains 16 residues. The CDR3 loop reads CASSLSSPGQIYGYTF. CDR3 bases: TGTGCCAGCAGTTTATCCTCTCCGGGACAGATTTATGGCTACACCTTC.

The chain has TRBV2 and TRBJ1-2; TRBD1 matches 12 bases. This CDR3 has 16 residues. CDR1 and CDR2 (germline): SNHLY, FYNNEI. V trimming: 6 bases; J trimming: 4 bases; junction bases outside the gene matches: 9. CDR3 sequence: CASSPRGQGAGYGYTF. CDR3 coding DNA: TGTGCCAGCAGCCCCAGGGGACAGGGGGCGGGCTATGGCTACACCTTC.

The rearrangement links TRBV21-1 to TRBJ1-2; the D call of TRBD1 is as the table states it, not checked on the DNA. TRBV21-1 is annotated as a pseudogene. The length of the CDR3 is 14 residues. The DNA for the CDR3 is TGTGCCAGCAGCAGACAGGTTTCTAACTATGGCTACACCTTC. This sequence encodes CASSRQVSNYGYTF.

The chain recombines TRBV6-5 with TRBJ2-1; 11 nucleotides agree with TRBD2. Germline V gives CDR1 MNHEY, CDR2 SVGAGI. The CDR3 totals 12 residues. With V trimmed by 9 bases and J by 8 bases, 3 bases remained unmatched. The DNA of the CDR3 is TGTGCCAGTAGCGGGAGGGCCGATGAGCAGTTCTTC. This codes for CASSGRADEQFF.

This chain uses TRBV7-2 with TRBJ2-7; 7 bases align to TRBD2. CDR1 and CDR2 (germline): SGHTA, FQGNSA. V gave up 4 bases and J gave up 0 bases; unmatched junction bases: 12. The CDR3 sequence is 17 residues long. CDR3 in amino acids: CASSSPTLAASSYEQYF. The CDR3, as DNA: TGTGCCAGCAGCTCCCCCACCCTAGCGGCATCCTCCTACGAGCAGTACTTC.